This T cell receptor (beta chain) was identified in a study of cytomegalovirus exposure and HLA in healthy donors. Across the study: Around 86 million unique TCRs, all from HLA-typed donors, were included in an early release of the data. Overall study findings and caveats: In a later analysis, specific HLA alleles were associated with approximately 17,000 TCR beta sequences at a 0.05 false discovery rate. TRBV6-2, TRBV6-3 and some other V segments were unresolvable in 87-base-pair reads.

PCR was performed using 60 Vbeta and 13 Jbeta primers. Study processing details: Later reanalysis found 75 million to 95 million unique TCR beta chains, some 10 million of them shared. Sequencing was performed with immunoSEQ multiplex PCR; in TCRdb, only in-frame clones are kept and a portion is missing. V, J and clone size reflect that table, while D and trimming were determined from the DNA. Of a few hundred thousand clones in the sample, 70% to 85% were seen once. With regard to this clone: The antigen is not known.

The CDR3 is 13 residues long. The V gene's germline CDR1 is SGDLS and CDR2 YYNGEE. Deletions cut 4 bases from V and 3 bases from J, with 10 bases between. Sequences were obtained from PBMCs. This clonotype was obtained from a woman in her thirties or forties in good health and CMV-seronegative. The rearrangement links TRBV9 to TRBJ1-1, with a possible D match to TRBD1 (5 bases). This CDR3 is CASSRGWDTEAFF. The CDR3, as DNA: TGTGCCAGCAGCCGGGGGTGGGACACTGAAGCTTTCTTT.